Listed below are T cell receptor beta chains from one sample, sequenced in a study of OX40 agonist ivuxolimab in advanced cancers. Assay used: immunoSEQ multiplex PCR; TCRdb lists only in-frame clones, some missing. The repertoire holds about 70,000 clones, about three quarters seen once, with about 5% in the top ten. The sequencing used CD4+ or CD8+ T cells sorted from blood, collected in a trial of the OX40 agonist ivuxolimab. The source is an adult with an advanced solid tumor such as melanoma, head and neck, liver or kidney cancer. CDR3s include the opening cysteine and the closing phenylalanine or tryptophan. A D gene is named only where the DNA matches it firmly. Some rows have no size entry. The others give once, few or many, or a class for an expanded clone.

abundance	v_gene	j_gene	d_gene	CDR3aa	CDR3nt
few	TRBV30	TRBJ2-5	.	CAWGLGETQYF	TGTGCCTGGGGGCTAGGGGAGACCCAGTACTTC
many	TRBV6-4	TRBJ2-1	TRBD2	CASSETAGGYNEQFF	TGTGCCAGCAGTGAAACAGCGGGGGGATACAATGAGCAGTTCTTC
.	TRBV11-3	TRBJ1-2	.	CASSFTGSSGGYTF	TGTGCCAGCAGTTTTACAGGCTCCTCGGGGGGCTACACCTTC
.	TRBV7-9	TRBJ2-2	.	CASSLGYSGGELFF	TGTGCCAGCAGCTTAGGTTACAGTGGCGGGGAGCTGTTTTTT
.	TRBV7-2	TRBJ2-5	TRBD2	CASSLALMGLAGAGETQYF	TGTGCCAGCAGCTTAGCGTTAATGGGACTAGCGGGAGCGGGGGAGACCCAGTACTTC
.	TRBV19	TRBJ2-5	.	CASQGLQETQYF	TGTGCCAGTCAGGGACTCCAAGAGACCCAGTACTTC
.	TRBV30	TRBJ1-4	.	CACSQGDRKLFF	TGTGCCTGTTCACAGGGAGATAGGAAACTGTTTTTT
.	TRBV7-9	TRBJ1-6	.	CASSPPDSPLHF	TGTGCCAGCAGCCCGCCGGATTCACCCCTCCACTTT
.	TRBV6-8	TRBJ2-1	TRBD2	CASSPTRPQRGGPINEQFF	TGTGCCAGCAGCCCAACCCGCCCCCAGCGGGGGGGCCCAATCAATGAGCAGTTCTTC
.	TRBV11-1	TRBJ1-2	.	CASSLGRGTNYGYTF	TGTGCCAGCAGCTTAGGGAGAGGGACTAACTATGGCTACACCTTC
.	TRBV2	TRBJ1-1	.	CASSDESYTEAFF	TGTGCCAGCAGTGATGAGAGTTACACTGAAGCTTTCTTT
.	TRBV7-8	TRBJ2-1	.	CASSQGVYNEQFF	TGTGCCAGCAGCCAAGGGGTTTACAATGAGCAGTTCTTC
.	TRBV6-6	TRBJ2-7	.	CASTGANEQYF	TGTGCCAGCACAGGGGCGAACGAGCAGTACTTC
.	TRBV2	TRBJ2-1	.	CASKDHNEQFF	TGTGCCAGCAAGGACCACAATGAGCAGTTCTTC
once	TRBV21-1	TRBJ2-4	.	CASSKESKVDIQYF	TGTGCCAGCAGCAAAGAGTCAAAGGTGGACATTCAGTACTTC
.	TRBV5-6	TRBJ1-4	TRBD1	CASSFRTGNEKLFF	TGTGCCAGCAGCTTTAGGACAGGAAATGAAAAACTGTTTTTT
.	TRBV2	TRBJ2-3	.	CASSKISDTQYF	TGTGCCAGCAGCAAGATCTCAGATACGCAGTATTTT
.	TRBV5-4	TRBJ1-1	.	CASSLEQHTEAFF	TGTGCCAGCAGCTTGGAGCAGCACACTGAAGCTTTCTTT
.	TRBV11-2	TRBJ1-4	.	CASSLGATNEKLFF	TGTGCCAGCAGCTTGGGCGCAACTAATGAAAAACTGTTTTTT
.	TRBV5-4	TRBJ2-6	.	CASSWDSPGANVLTF	TGTGCCAGCAGCTGGGACTCCCCTGGGGCCAACGTCCTGACTTTC
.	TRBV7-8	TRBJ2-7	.	CASSFGAAYEQYF	TGTGCCAGCAGCTTCGGGGCGGCCTACGAGCAGTACTTC
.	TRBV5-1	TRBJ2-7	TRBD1	CASSLAGQGYEQYF	TGCGCCAGCAGCTTGGCCGGACAGGGTTACGAGCAGTACTTC
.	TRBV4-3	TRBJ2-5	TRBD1	CASTPTGDPRETQYF	TGCGCCAGCACTCCAACAGGGGATCCACGAGAGACCCAGTACTTC
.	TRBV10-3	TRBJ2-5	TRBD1	CATRDREETQYF	TGTGCCACCCGGGACAGAGAAGAGACCCAGTACTTC
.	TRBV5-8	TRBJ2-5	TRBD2	CASSRRTSARGTQYF	TGTGCCAGCAGCCGTCGGACTAGCGCCCGTGGGACCCAGTACTTC
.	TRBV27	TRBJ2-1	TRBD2	CASSFHLGLAGGDEQFF	TGTGCCAGCAGTTTCCACCTGGGACTAGCGGGGGGGGATGAGCAGTTCTTC
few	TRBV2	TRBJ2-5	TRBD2	CASASGQETQYF	TGTGCCAGCGCTAGCGGTCAAGAGACCCAGTACTTC